This passage covers 25 T cell receptor beta chains from one sample sequenced in a study of blood T cell repertoires in COVID-19. Measured with immunoSEQ multiplex PCR; TCRdb has only the in-frame clones, and not every one. The sample carries 75,000 to 95,000 clones, approximately 90% recorded once. Sequencing was carried out using peripheral blood. The receptor set was obtained from a man aged 45 to 65 with active COVID-19.

This chain joins TRBV14 and TRBJ2-1, with 7 bases aligning to TRBD2. CDR3 length equals 14 residues. Looked up from germline, CDR1 is SGHDN and CDR2 is FVKESK. V lost 4 bases and J lost 5; bases outside the gene matches: 5. CDR3 coding DNA: TGTGCCAGCAGCCCCTGGAGCGGGAACAATGAGCAGTTCTTC. It translates to CASSPWSGNNEQFF.

The rearrangement uses TRBV28 and TRBJ2-1; TRBD1 matches 7 bases. Germline trimming cut 8 bases from V and 5 bases from J; bases unmatched to any gene: 12. Germline V gene lookup returns CDR1 MDHEN and CDR2 SYDVKM. This CDR3 has 15 amino acids. Written as DNA, the CDR3 is TGTGCCAGCTCTGAAAGCCGGACAGGCCACAATGAGCAGTTCTTC. Its translation: CASSESRTGHNEQFF.

The rearrangement links TRBV4-1 to TRBJ1-1, with no clear D. The CDR3 contains 13 residues. With 10 bases removed from V and 3 bases from J, the gap between germline ends came to 15 bases. Germline loops: CDR1 MGHRA, CDR2 YSYEKL. The CDR3: CATSPDQHTEAFF. The CDR3, as DNA: TGCGCCACCTCGCCAGATCAACACACTGAAGCTTTCTTT.

The rearrangement uses TRBV6-6 and TRBJ2-3, with no clear D. Trimming took off 0 bases at V and 1 base at J, with 8 bases between the two ends. The CDR3 runs 15 residues. Per the germline V gene, CDR1 is MNHNY and CDR2 is SVGAGI (reference sequence). The CDR3 DNA follows: TGTGCCAGCAGTTACTCGCCCAGTGGCACAGATACGCAGTATTTT. Amino acids: CASSYSPSGTDTQYF.

The count of this clone is one. The CDR3 DNA follows: TGTGCCAGCAGTGTGGACGGGCGGGGAACTGAAGCTTTCTTT. Translated: CASSVDGRGTEAFF. The chain has TRBV28 and TRBJ1-1; no reliable D call. In germline, CDR1 is MDHEN, CDR2 SYDVKM. This CDR3 contains 14 residues. Deletions cut 5 bases from V and 5 bases from J, with 15 bases between.

This clone is a singleton in its sample. V gene TRBV4-2 combines with J gene TRBJ2-2, with D maybe TRBD2 (6 bases). CDR3 length: 17 amino acids. Germline CDR1 reads LGHNA; CDR2 reads YNFKEQ. Trimming removed 1 base at V and 2 bases at J, with 14 bases between. CDR3 coding DNA: TGTGCCAGCAGCCAAGTTCGTCGGGGGAAAAACACCGGGGAGCTGTTTTTT. It is translated as CASSQVRRGKNTGELFF.

The V call is TRBV7-9, the J call TRBJ2-7; 8 nucleotides line up with TRBD1. Germline V gene lookup returns CDR1 SEHNR and CDR2 FQNEAQ (reference sequence). Trimming at V came to 3 bases and at J to 2 bases, leaving 9 bases not matched to a gene. CDR3 length: 16 residues. The CDR3 DNA follows: TGTGCCAGCAGCTTCCTAGACAGGGGCCTTACCTACGAGCAGTACTTC. Its translation is CASSFLDRGLTYEQYF.

The rearrangement uses TRBV9 and TRBJ2-3; weak D call: TRBD2 (7 bases). With 0 bases removed from V and 1 base from J, the gap between germline ends came to 12 bases. Germline V lookup: CDR1 SGDLS, CDR2 YYNGEE. The CDR3 is made up of 16 amino acids. The CDR3 loop is CASSVGGGGRTDTQYF. The CDR3 DNA follows: TGTGCCAGCAGCGTAGGGGGCGGGGGCCGCACAGATACGCAGTATTTT. Using reference TRBV9 and TRBJ2-3 for the parts outside the CDR3, the full variable domain is DSGVTQTPKHLITATGQRVTLRCSPRSGDLSVYWYQQSLDQGLQFLIQYYNGEERAKGNILERFSAQQFPDLHSELNLSSLELGDSALYFCASSVGGGGRTDTQYFGPGTRLTVL.

CDR3 in amino acids: CASSLQGAFATEAFF. The DNA for the CDR3 is TGTGCCAGCAGTTTACAGGGGGCTTTCGCCACTGAAGCTTTCTTT. This chain connects TRBV28 to TRBJ1-1, with 8 bases that match TRBD1. The germline V gene encodes CDR1 MDHEN and CDR2 SYDVKM. This CDR3 is 15 amino acids long. After removal of 2 bases from V and 4 bases from J, the junction contained 6 bases not matched to a gene.

The V call is TRBV28, the J call TRBJ1-6; the D is unclear. This CDR3 has 13 residues. The V gene's germline CDR1 is MDHEN and CDR2 SYDVKM. V lost 3 bases and J 11 bases, leaving 11 bases between the germline ends. CDR3 DNA sequence: TGTGCCAGCAGTTTGACCTCTAGGCCACCCCTCCACTTT. It yields the protein CASSLTSRPPLHF. The full variable domain, rest sourced from reference TRBV28 and TRBJ1-6, is DVKVTQSSRYLVKRTGEKVFLECVQDMDHENMFWYRQDPGLGLRLIYFSYDVKMKEKGDIPEGYSVSREKKERFSLILESASTNQTSMYLCASSLTSRPPLHFGNGTRLTVT.

The J gene is TRBJ1-1, the V gene TRBV6-2 or TRBV6-3; perhaps TRBD1 as D (5 bases). V shed 4 bases and J shed 0 bases, with 12 bases lying between them. CDR1 is MNHEY and CDR2 is SVGEGT in the germline V gene. The CDR3 length is 15 residues. CDR3 protein: CASSSQTVMNTEAFF. DNA for the CDR3: TGTGCCAGCAGTTCTCAGACAGTTATGAACACTGAAGCTTTCTTT.

This clone was seen a handful of times. The chain carries TRBV5-1 and TRBJ2-7, with TRBD2 matching 9 bases. Germline loops: CDR1 SGHRS, CDR2 YFSETQ. V shed 0 bases, J shed 2 bases, and the junction held 6 bases outside the gene matches. This CDR3 is built from 16 residues. CDR3 loop: CASSLGPSGTTYEQYF. CDR3 sequence (DNA): TGCGCCAGCAGCTTGGGACCTAGCGGGACTACCTACGAGCAGTACTTC.

The V gene is TRBV7-9, the J gene TRBJ1-1; no clear D. Germline lookup yields CDR1 SEHNR and CDR2 FQNEAQ (reference sequence). V lost 4 bases and J 0 bases, leaving 6 bases between the germline ends. The CDR3 runs to 13 residues. CDR3 in DNA: TGTGCCAGCAGCTCGGAGGTGAACACTGAAGCTTTCTTT. Residues: CASSSEVNTEAFF.

This chain links TRBV6-2 or TRBV6-3 with TRBJ2-5; 8 bases are a match to TRBD2. J lost 5 bases, V lost 6 bases, and 2 bases had no gene match. Germline CDR1 reads MNHEY; CDR2 reads SVGEGT. This CDR3 comprises 12 residues. CDR3 sequence (DNA): TGTGCCAGCAGCCCTAGCGGGGAGACCCAGTACTTC. It specifies CASSPSGETQYF.

The V and J genes are TRBV19 and TRBJ1-5; perhaps TRBD1 as D (6 bases). Germline CDR1 is LNHDA and CDR2 is SQIVND (reference sequence). The CDR3 consists of 14 residues. V was shortened by 10 bases and J by 4 bases, with 17 bases between the two germline ends. CDR3 sequence (DNA): TGTGCCACCTCTACGGGGCAGGGGAATCAGCCCCAGCATTTT. Protein sequence: CATSTGQGNQPQHF.

This chain uses TRBV21-1 with TRBJ2-5; the table's D call TRBD2 went unverified against the DNA. TRBV21-1 is annotated as a pseudogene. This CDR3 has 17 amino acids. The CDR3: CASSLGTSGGPQETQYF. For the CDR3, the DNA is TGTGCCAGCAGCTTAGGGACTAGCGGGGGTCCCCAAGAGACCCAGTACTTC.

The rearrangement joins TRBV7-3 to TRBJ2-2; D call uncertain. Germline V gene lookup returns CDR1 SGHTA and CDR2 FQGTGA. The CDR3 runs to 14 residues. Trimming shortened V by 5 bases and J by 2 bases, and 9 bases separated the two germline ends. DNA for the CDR3: TGTGCCAGCAGCCCCCAGGATAACACCGGGGAGCTGTTTTTT. Its translation: CASSPQDNTGELFF.

The CDR3: CASSLDGYRDPNTEAFF. DNA for the CDR3: TGTGCCAGCAGCTTGGACGGCTACAGGGACCCGAACACTGAAGCTTTCTTT. J is TRBJ1-1 and V is TRBV5-6, with D perhaps matching TRBD1 (6 bases). CDR1 and CDR2 (germline): SGHDT, YYEEEE. CDR3 length equals 17 residues. The V gene lost 0 bases and the J gene lost 1 base, with 16 bases spanning the gap.

The chain carries TRBV28 and TRBJ2-4, with 7 bases identical to TRBD2. V shed 3 bases, J shed 0 bases, and the junction held 14 bases outside the gene matches. CDR1 and CDR2 (germline): MDHEN, SYDVKM. This CDR3 spans 19 amino acids. The CDR3 DNA follows: TGTGCCAGCAGTTTTAGGGCGGGAGATGATACCTTAGCCAAAAACATTCAGTACTTC. Translating it yields CASSFRAGDDTLAKNIQYF. Filled out from reference TRBV28 and TRBJ2-4, the complete variable domain reads DVKVTQSSRYLVKRTGEKVFLECVQDMDHENMFWYRQDPGLGLRLIYFSYDVKMKEKGDIPEGYSVSREKKERFSLILESASTNQTSMYLCASSFRAGDDTLAKNIQYFGAGTRLSVL.

Written as DNA, the CDR3 is TGTGCCAGCAGAAATGCAGGGGGCGAAAGTCAGCCCCAGCATTTT. This encodes CASRNAGGESQPQHF. The chain joins TRBV14 to TRBJ1-5, with TRBD1 identical over 8 bases. The CDR3 loop spans 15 amino acids. Trimming took 6 bases from V and 6 from J; bases not matched to a gene: 10. Per germline, CDR1 SGHDN and CDR2 FVKESK.

This chain uses TRBV2 with TRBJ1-4, with 7 bases lining up with TRBD1. This CDR3 region has 14 residues. V lost 5 bases to trimming and J lost 2 bases; unmatched junction nucleotides: 2. Per germline, CDR1 SNHLY and CDR2 FYNNEI. CDR3 region: CASSIQGTNEKLFF. CDR3 DNA: TGTGCCAGCAGTATACAGGGGACTAATGAAAAACTGTTTTTT.

CDR3: CASSITGRNEQYF. The CDR3 DNA follows: TGTGCCAGTAGTATTACAGGACGAAACGAGCAGTACTTC. The chain employs TRBV19 and TRBJ2-7; the D gene is possibly TRBD1 (5 bases). The CDR3 extends over 13 amino acids. Germline V lookup: CDR1 LNHDA, CDR2 SQIVND (reference sequence). Trimming stripped 3 bases from V and 5 bases from J, with 11 bases between.

The rearrangement joins TRBV7-2 to TRBJ2-2; unclear D gene. This CDR3 has 13 amino acids. The V gene lost 9 bases and the J gene lost 0 bases, with 8 bases spanning the gap. Germline V gives CDR1 SGHTA, CDR2 FQGNSA. In nucleotides, the CDR3 is TGTGCCAGTTCCACTCCGAACACCGGGGAGCTGTTTTTT. It yields the protein CASSTPNTGELFF. The whole variable domain, filled in from reference TRBV7-2 and TRBJ2-2, reads GAGVSQSPSNKVTEKGKDVELRCDPISGHTALYWYRQSLGQGLEFLIYFQGNSAPDKSGLPSDRFSAERTGGSVSTLTIQRTQQEDSAVYLCASSTPNTGELFFGEGSRLTVL.

The count of this clone is one. This chain connects TRBV6-5 to TRBJ1-1, with no clear D. The germline gives CDR1 MNHEY, CDR2 SVGAGI. The CDR3 covers 14 residues. V lost 3 bases to trimming and J lost 4 bases, with 12 bases between them. CDR3 region: CASSYSGMGTEAFF. Here the CDR3 DNA reads TGTGCCAGCAGTTATTCCGGGATGGGCACTGAAGCTTTCTTT.

In its sample, this clone was seen once. V and J are TRBV28 and TRBJ2-2; 8 nucleotides agree with TRBD2. Trimming cost V 2 bases and J 5 bases; bases outside gene matches: 7. Germline V CDR1 and CDR2: MDHEN, SYDVKM. CDR3 length: 16 amino acids. The CDR3 DNA sequence: TGTGCCAGCAGTTTAGTAGGTCCGGGAGGGACCGGGGAGCTGTTTTTT. It is translated as CASSLVGPGGTGELFF.